This T cell receptor (beta chain) is drawn from a study of shared clonotypes between healthy human individuals (dated by TCRdb to 2020 to 2021). A note on the overall study: A couple of women and three men aged 18 to 49 years were included in the cohort. Each donor's leukapheresis produced roughly between roughly 0.94 and 9.5 billion PBMCs. For each donor, CD4 naive and CD4 memory were each given three plates, CD8 naive was given two plates, and CD8 memory was given one plate. To estimate repertoire size and how much clonotypes are shared between individuals, the study performed deep sequencing of blood TCR repertoires from about 5 healthy adults. To increase sequencing depth and limit assay-specific biases, TCR repertoire library preparation and sequencing were carried out by different laboratories using diverse techniques. Paper-wide results and their limitations: Estimated clonotype richness was generally larger for naive than for memory subsets. Because the study included a small number of donors, the genetic and exposure-history diversity represented was limited. Sampling was restricted to blood, and TCR repertoires in tissues likely differ from the TCR repertoires found in blood. Pairwise subsampling led to the expectation that sequencing depth would affect the degree of clonotype sharing among donors. Compared with non-shared clonotypes, clonotypes shared by all four sorted-subset donors had higher generation probabilities. Sharing across a few donors was observed for around 5% of naive CD4, 3.5% of naive CD8, 2.3% of memory CD4, and about 0.4% of memory CD8 clonotypes. Incomplete sequencing was indicated by rarefaction of sorted-subset datasets, despite the large sequencing depth.

TCR CDR3 regions were amplified from genomic DNA by multiplex PCR using the deep immunoSEQ assay. Genomic DNA extracted from each cell subset was distributed evenly over all wells of several immunoSEQ 96-well plates, and each plate served as one replicate. For sorted subsets, each replicate PCR was loaded with roughly 200 ng genomic DNA, equivalent to 30,000 or so T cell genomes. Purified libraries were measured with a Qubit 3.0 fluorometer, size-checked on a Bioanalyzer 2100, and measured again with the KAPA Library Quantification kit. Each immunoSEQ 96-well plate was sequenced on its own single-read 150-cycle Illumina NextSeq 550 flow cell. The original pipeline was this. Because only junctional sequences without quality scores were contained in the immunoSEQ output, filtering matching that applied to full-length reads could not be performed. Sequences were annotated with PyIR, a Python wrapper for IgBLAST v1.9, and V/J genes and CDR3 were assigned using IMGT germline references. Any read was removed if the V/J assignment was weak (E-value above 1e-6), the CDR3 was missing, or the read contained stop codons, out-of-frame junctions, or ambiguous translated residues. V3J clonotypes were defined as sequences sharing an identical inferred V gene, J gene, and CDR3 amino acid sequence. To compute the percentage overlap between repertoires, the number of shared unique clonotypes was divided by the size of the smaller repertoire. Richness of each repertoire was evaluated using RTK rarefaction, the Chao1 estimator, and Recon v2.1 estimates of unobserved clonotypes. Generation probabilities were computed with OLGA for all TCRbeta clonotypes obtained by the gDNA method from a few donors. Imported from immuneACCESS, the table was reduced by TCRdb to in-frame sequences with V and J called. These copies leave out some clones; in studies compared against another copy, an unresolved V gene accounts for under half, and the cause of the remainder is not known. V and J calls plus clone size are reproduced from that table; the DNA served to infer D and trimming. For this sample the table gives about 2.4 million clones, of which just over 90% were detected only once. The top ten clonotypes cover over 0.12% of the sample.

Donors were healthy HIV-negative adults with no recently reported acute infections or vaccinations. Only Caucasian adults living in Nashville, Tennessee, USA were represented among the donors. Magnetic negative selection was used to enrich CD4+ T cells, after which naive cells were positively selected on CD45RA and the negative fraction became the memory subset. Blood was collected by leukapheresis, and PBMCs were isolated by Ficoll-Histopaque density gradient centrifugation and then cryopreserved in liquid nitrogen vapor phase. Purity and quantity of every magnetically sorted T cell population were checked by analytical flow cytometry. From each sorted fraction, genomic DNA was isolated and quantified by UV absorbance on a Nanodrop 2000c. CDR1 and CDR2, per the germline V gene (reference sequence), are WNHNN and SYGVQD. V loses 9 bases, J loses 7 bases, and the germline ends lie 18 bases apart. The CDR3 spans 14 residues, from the cysteine through the phenylalanine. Only CDR3 DNA is held: 42 bases, read in frame from base 1.

Concerning this clone itself: Its cognate antigen has yet to be identified. No clone much larger than this one lies a single base away; base qualities are absent.

The chain is made from TRBV10-1 and TRBJ1-4, with a weak D call of TRBD1 (6 bases match). Sequenced material: naive CD4+ T cells sorted from blood. Sample cell subset or site, as interpreted from the label and publication: CD45RA+ positively selected. The clonotype was recovered from a man aged 18 to 30 in good health. The CDR3 region reads CARASRGRAEKLFF. The nucleotide sequence reads TGCGCCAGGGCCAGCAGGGGCAGGGCTGAAAAACTGTTTTTT.